A single T cell receptor (beta chain) is shown here with its context. This entry comes from a study of blood T cell repertoires in COVID-19. Per the original methods: The assay estimated nucleated cells by amplifying reference gene primers. Sequenced by immunoSEQ multiplex PCR; TCRdb stores in-frame clones only, minus some. V and J calls and clone size come straight from that table; D and trimming were deduced from the DNA. The sample comprises about 410,000 clones, 89% of which are singletons, and about 1.7% rests with the top ten. Clinical history as reported by participants underpinned cohort assignment. Two negative PCRs, clearance, or symptom resolution characterized the recovered Cohort 3 donors. Trimming took 4 bases from V and 7 from J; bases not matched to a gene: 18. The CDR3 is made up of 18 amino acids. CDR1 and CDR2 from the germline V gene are SGHKS and YYEKEE (reference sequence).

The chain employs TRBV5-5 and TRBJ1-4, with 8 bases that match TRBD1. The sequence came from a woman aged 30 to 39 who had recovered from COVID-19. Sequencing was performed on PBMCs or T cells enriched from blood (not recorded which). CDR3 in amino acids: CASSRLRRDRLIGEKLFF. For the CDR3, the DNA is TGTGCCAGCAGCCGACTACGGAGGGACAGGTTAATCGGTGAAAAACTGTTTTTT.